This T cell receptor (beta chain) stems from a study of blood T cell repertoires in COVID-19. Assay used: immunoSEQ multiplex PCR; TCRdb lists only in-frame clones, some missing. Among hundreds of thousands of clones listed, approximately 90% were seen once. Germline V CDR1 and CDR2: LNHDA, SQIVND (reference sequence). Germline trimming cut 5 bases from V and 10 bases from J; bases unmatched to any gene: 7. The CDR3 loop spans 14 amino acids. A single count supports this clone. Donors were grouped by their self-reported clinical history. The specimen sequenced was PBMCs or T cells enriched from blood (not recorded which). The TCR originated in a woman in her thirties with acute COVID-19. The gene calls are TRBV19 and TRBJ2-1; 11 bases are shared with TRBD2. The CDR3 loop reads CASSPGTSGDEQFF. CDR3 DNA: TGTGCCAGTAGTCCCGGGACTAGCGGAGACGAGCAGTTCTTC.